This T cell receptor beta chain was profiled in a study of T cells in localized non-small cell lung cancer. Generated by immunoSEQ multiplex PCR, the TCRdb table keeps only in-frame clones and is missing some. The table includes 15,000 to 25,000 clones, 80% to 95% detected once. This clone has only one observation. In germline, CDR1 is KGHSH, CDR2 LQKENI. Trimming stripped 3 bases from V and 2 bases from J, with 11 bases between. The length of the CDR3 is 15 residues. This chain joins TRBV18 and TRBJ2-1; possible D gene TRBD2, 6 bases. The sequencing used peripheral blood, collected before any cancer treatment. The source is a male donor aged 60 or older with stage I squamous cell lung carcinoma. The CDR3 nucleotides are TGTGCCAGCTCACCGGGGACTGCGACCTACAATGAGCAGTTCTTC. Translation gives CASSPGTATYNEQFF.